This T cell receptor (beta chain) came from a study of radiotherapy plus CTLA-4 blockade in lung cancer. Sequencing was performed with immunoSEQ multiplex PCR; in TCRdb, only in-frame clones are kept and a portion is missing. The table shows roughly 57,000 clones, with approximately 84% occurring only once. Trimming shortened V by 5 bases and J by 1 base, and 14 bases separated the two germline ends. The CDR3 is made up of 15 amino acids. The germline gives CDR1 SGHTA, CDR2 FQGNSA. This clonotype originated in a human donor with non-small cell lung cancer whose response to radiotherapy plus ipilimumab could not be evaluated. The sequencing here drew on peripheral blood, taken from a patient treated with radiotherapy plus ipilimumab. The chain uses TRBV7-2 and TRBJ1-1; D uncertain. The CDR3 sequence: CASSPVGSGNTEAFF. In nucleotides, the CDR3 is TGTGCCAGCAGCCCCGTAGGTTCAGGGAACACTGAAGCTTTCTTT. The variable domain in full, completed from reference TRBV7-2 and TRBJ1-1, reads GAGVSQSPSNKVTEKGKDVELRCDPISGHTALYWYRQSLGQGLEFLIYFQGNSAPDKSGLPSDRFSAERTGGSVSTLTIQRTQQEDSAVYLCASSPVGSGNTEAFFGQGTRLTVV.